The next 3 T cell receptor beta chains were all read from a single sample in a study of blood T cell repertoires in COVID-19. Profiling relied on immunoSEQ multiplex PCR, and the TCRdb table lists in-frame clones only, not all of them. The sample includes 140,000 or so clones, 75% to 90% of them seen just once. Sequences were obtained from peripheral blood. The receptors were gathered from an older woman with active COVID-19.

The gene calls are TRBV6-2 or TRBV6-3 and TRBJ2-7; 9 bases align to TRBD2. The CDR3 length is 15 residues. Germline V gene data show CDR1 as MNHEY and CDR2 as SVGEGT. The J segment lost 5 bases and the V segment lost 6 bases, leaving 11 bases of the junction unmatched. Here the CDR3 reads CASSPGLARGDEQYF. The CDR3 region has the DNA TGTGCCAGCAGCCCCGGACTAGCGAGAGGGGACGAGCAGTACTTC.

This clone was recorded once. This chain connects TRBV10-3 to TRBJ1-3, with D possibly being TRBD1 (5 bases). This CDR3 is built from 12 residues. Germline V gene sequence: CDR1 ENHRY, CDR2 SYGVKD. The V end lost 10 bases, the J end lost 3 bases, and 10 bases lay between the germline ends. The DNA for the CDR3 is TGTGCCACCGGGGGTAATGGAAACACCATATATTTT. Amino acid sequence: CATGGNGNTIYF.

CDR3 region: CASSLGLGQLATNEKLFF. The CDR3 coding sequence is TGCGCCAGCAGTTTAGGCCTTGGACAGCTTGCAACTAATGAAAAACTGTTTTTT. The gene calls are TRBV5-1 and TRBJ1-4; perhaps TRBD1 as D (6 bases). CDR1 is SGHRS, CDR2 YFSETQ, per germline. This CDR3 comprises 18 residues. V was pared by 5 bases and J by 0 bases, with 20 bases between.